This T cell receptor beta chain appears in the sequencing data of a study of blood T cells in healthy people across ages. Study-wide results and caveats: Fewer expanded clones and more diversity marked long-lived versus aged donors.

CDR1 is KGHSH and CDR2 is LQKENI in the germline V gene. CDR3 size: 14 residues. Trimming took 3 bases from V and 2 from J, leaving 10 bases between them. Sample-barcoded 5' priming and a J-beta primer mix drove a second PCR of about 7 to 11 cycles. Each CDR3 protein is one row after TCRdb ran MiXCR on the 5' RACE reads. The data hold 500,000 to 600,000 distinct CDR3 sequences, with 25% to 30% observed a single time. This clonotype was detected only a few times. The antigen is not known. The people who gave samples were healthy Caucasians from Russia, aged about 6 to 95. Whenever a sample was processed, at least 7 million PBMCs were isolated.

The receptor was derived from a woman aged 65 to 85 in good health. Sequencing was carried out using blood. The V and J genes are TRBV18 and TRBJ1-1; D is ambiguous. The CDR3 region is CASSPLTANTEAFF. The CDR3 coding sequence is TGTGCCAGCTCACCCTTGACGGCAAACACTGAAGCTTTCTTT.